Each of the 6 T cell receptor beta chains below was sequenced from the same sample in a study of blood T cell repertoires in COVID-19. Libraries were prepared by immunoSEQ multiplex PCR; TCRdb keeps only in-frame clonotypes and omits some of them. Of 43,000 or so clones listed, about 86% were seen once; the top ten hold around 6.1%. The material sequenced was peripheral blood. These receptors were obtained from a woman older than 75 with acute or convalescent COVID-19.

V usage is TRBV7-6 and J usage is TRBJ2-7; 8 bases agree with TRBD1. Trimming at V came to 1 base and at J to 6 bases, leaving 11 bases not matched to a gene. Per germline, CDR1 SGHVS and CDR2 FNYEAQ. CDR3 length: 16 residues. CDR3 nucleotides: TGTGCCAGCAGCTTAGTCCAGAGGAGGCAGGGGGCCGAGCAGTACTTC. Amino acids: CASSLVQRRQGAEQYF. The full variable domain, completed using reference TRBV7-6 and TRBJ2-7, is GAGVSQSPRYKVTKRGQDVALRCDPISGHVSLYWYRQALGQGPEFLTYFNYEAQQDKSGLPNDRFSAERPEGSISTLTIQRTEQRDSAMYRCASSLVQRRQGAEQYFGPGTRLTVT.

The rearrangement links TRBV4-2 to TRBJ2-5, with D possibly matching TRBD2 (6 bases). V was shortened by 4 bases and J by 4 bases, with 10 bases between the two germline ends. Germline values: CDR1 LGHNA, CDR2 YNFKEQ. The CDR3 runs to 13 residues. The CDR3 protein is CASSRRLGETQYF. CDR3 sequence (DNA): TGTGCCAGCAGCCGCCGACTAGGAGAGACCCAGTACTTC.

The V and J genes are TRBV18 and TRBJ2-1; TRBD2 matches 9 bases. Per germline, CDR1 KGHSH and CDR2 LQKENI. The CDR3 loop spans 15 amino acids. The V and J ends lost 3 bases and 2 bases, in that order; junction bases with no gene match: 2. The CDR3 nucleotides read TGTGCCAGCTCACCCAGCGGGGGGACCTACAATGAGCAGTTCTTC. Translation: CASSPSGGTYNEQFF.

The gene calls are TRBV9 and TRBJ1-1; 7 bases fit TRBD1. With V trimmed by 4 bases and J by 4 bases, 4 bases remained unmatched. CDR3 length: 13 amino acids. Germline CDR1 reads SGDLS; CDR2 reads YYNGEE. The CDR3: CASSPPGGTEAFF. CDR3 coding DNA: TGTGCCAGCAGCCCGCCAGGGGGCACTGAAGCTTTCTTT.

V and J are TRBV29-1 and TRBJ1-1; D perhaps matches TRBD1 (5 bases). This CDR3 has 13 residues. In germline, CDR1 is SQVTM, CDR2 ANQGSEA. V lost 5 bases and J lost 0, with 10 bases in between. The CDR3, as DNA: TGCAGCGTTACAGGACACATGAACACTGAAGCTTTCTTT. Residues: CSVTGHMNTEAFF.

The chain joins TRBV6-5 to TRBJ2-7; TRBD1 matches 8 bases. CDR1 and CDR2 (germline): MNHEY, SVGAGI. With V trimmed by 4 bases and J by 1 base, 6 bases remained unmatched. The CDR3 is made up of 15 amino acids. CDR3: CASSFPGTGSYEQYF. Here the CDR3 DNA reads TGTGCCAGCAGTTTTCCCGGGACAGGTTCCTACGAGCAGTACTTC.